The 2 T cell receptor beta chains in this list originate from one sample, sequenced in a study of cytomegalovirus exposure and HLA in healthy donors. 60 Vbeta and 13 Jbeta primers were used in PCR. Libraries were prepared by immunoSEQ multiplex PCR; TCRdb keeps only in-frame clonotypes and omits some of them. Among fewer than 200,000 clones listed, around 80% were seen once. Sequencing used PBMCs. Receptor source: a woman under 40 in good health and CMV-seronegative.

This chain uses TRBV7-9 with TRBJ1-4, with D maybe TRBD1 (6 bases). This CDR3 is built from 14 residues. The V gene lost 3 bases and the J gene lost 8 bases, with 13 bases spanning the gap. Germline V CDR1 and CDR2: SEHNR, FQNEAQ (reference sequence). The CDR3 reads CASSFGGAREKLFF. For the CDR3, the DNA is TGTGCCAGCAGCTTCGGGGGGGCGCGGGAAAAACTGTTTTTT.

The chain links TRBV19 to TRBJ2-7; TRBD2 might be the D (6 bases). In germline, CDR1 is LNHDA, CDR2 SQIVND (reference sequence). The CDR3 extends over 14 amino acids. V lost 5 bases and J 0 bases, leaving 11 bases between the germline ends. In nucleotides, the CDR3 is TGTGCCAGTAGTGGGGACTGGAGCTCCTACGAGCAGTACTTC. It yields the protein CASSGDWSSYEQYF.